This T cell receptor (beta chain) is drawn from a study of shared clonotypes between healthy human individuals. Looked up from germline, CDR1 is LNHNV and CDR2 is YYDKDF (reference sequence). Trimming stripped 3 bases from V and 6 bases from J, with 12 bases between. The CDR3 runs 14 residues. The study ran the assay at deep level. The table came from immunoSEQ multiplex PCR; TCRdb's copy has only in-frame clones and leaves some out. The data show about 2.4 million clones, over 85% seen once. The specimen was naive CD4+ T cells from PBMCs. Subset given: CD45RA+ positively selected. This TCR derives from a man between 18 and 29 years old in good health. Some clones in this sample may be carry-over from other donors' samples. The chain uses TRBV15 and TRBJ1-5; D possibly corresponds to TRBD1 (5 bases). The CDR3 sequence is CATSSQGGGQPQHF. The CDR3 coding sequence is TGTGCCACCAGCAGCCAGGGCGGTGGTCAGCCCCAGCATTTT.